The 12 T cell receptor beta chains presented below share a single source sample, sequenced in a study of cytomegalovirus exposure and HLA in healthy donors. Primers for the PCR totalled 60 Vbeta and 13 Jbeta. Profiling relied on immunoSEQ multiplex PCR, and the TCRdb table lists in-frame clones only, not all of them. The sample records almost 95,000 clones, 69% being singletons. Sequenced input: PBMCs. Receptor source: a man aged 45 to 65 in good health and CMV-seronegative.

The rearrangement joins TRBV30 to TRBJ2-2; TRBD2 is a possible D gene (5 bases). Trimming cost V 1 base and J 5 bases, with 5 bases left between them. Germline CDR1 GTSNPN, CDR2 SVGIG (reference sequence). The CDR3 length is 12 residues. CDR3 bases: TGTGCCTGGAGTGGGGAGACCGGGGAGCTGTTTTTT. Protein product: CAWSGETGELFF. Variable domain in full (rest from reference TRBV30 and TRBJ2-2): SQTIHQWPATLVQPVGSPLSLECTVEGTSNPNLYWYRQAAGRGLQLLFYSVGIGQISSEVPQNLSASRPQDRQFILSSKKLLLSDSGFYLCAWSGETGELFFGEGSRLTVL.

In this sample, this clone turned up once. The chain is built from TRBV7-9 and TRBJ2-5; D is unclear. The V end was cut by 4 bases, the J end by 4 bases, with 13 bases between. Germline assignment: CDR1 SEHNR and CDR2 FQNEAQ (reference sequence). The CDR3 has 14 amino acids. The CDR3 reads CASSSPPVGETQYF. The CDR3 coding sequence is TGTGCCAGCAGCTCGCCCCCAGTTGGAGAGACCCAGTACTTC.

This chain links TRBV5-1 with TRBJ2-1; 9 bases fit TRBD1. The CDR3 runs 14 residues. V lost 4 bases and J lost 5; bases outside the gene matches: 4. CDR1 SGHRS and CDR2 YFSETQ come from the germline V gene. The CDR3, as DNA: TGCGCCAGCAGCGCCGACAGGGGGAACAATGAGCAGTTCTTC. Residues: CASSADRGNNEQFF.

This chain joins TRBV4-2 and TRBJ2-1; TRBD2 is a possible D gene (6 bases). Germline-derived CDR1 and CDR2 are LGHNA and YNFKEQ. The CDR3 runs to 16 residues. V was pared by 5 bases and J by 0 bases, with 14 bases between. The chain's CDR3 is CASSVRLDLSYNEQFF. DNA for the CDR3: TGTGCCAGCAGCGTCAGACTAGATCTCTCCTACAATGAGCAGTTCTTC.

This clone has a handful of counts. The CDR3 protein is CASSPVQGNEKLFF. The CDR3 DNA is TGTGCCAGCTCACCGGTACAGGGTAATGAAAAACTGTTTTTT. The chain uses TRBV18 and TRBJ1-4; weak D call: TRBD1 (6 bases). The V gene lost 3 bases and the J gene lost 4 bases, with 9 bases spanning the gap. CDR1 is KGHSH and CDR2 is LQKENI in the germline V gene. The CDR3 has 14 amino acids.

The chain has TRBV6-4 and TRBJ1-6; D not resolved. There are 14 residues in the CDR3. V gave up 2 bases and J gave up 11 bases, with 13 bases separating them. Germline assignment: CDR1 MRHNA and CDR2 SNTAGT. The CDR3 DNA reads TGTGCCAGCAGTGACGGAGGTCAGCAAGCACCCCTCCACTTT. This sequence encodes CASSDGGQQAPLHF.

CDR3 DNA: TGTGCCAGCAGCCACACCGGACTGCCAGATACGCAGTATTTT. Protein: CASSHTGLPDTQYF. The V and J genes are TRBV14 and TRBJ2-3; a possible D gene is TRBD2 (5 bases). The ends were cut back, 3 bases at V and 4 bases at J, with 11 bases in the middle. Germline V gene lookup returns CDR1 SGHDN and CDR2 FVKESK. This CDR3 spans 14 amino acids.

This clone appeared a single time. The V and J genes are TRBV29-1 and TRBJ2-1; unclear D gene. V lost 6 bases and J 7 bases, leaving 7 bases between the germline ends. The CDR3 sequence is 10 residues long. Germline values: CDR1 SQVTM, CDR2 ANQGSEA. As DNA, the CDR3 is TGCAGCGTGACTGTTAATGAGCAGTTCTTC. Translated, it gives CSVTVNEQFF.

This chain links TRBV5-1 with TRBJ2-7; 8 bases map to TRBD1. The CDR3 consists of 12 residues. CDR1 and CDR2 from the germline V gene are SGHRS and YFSETQ. Trimming cost V 4 bases and J 3 bases; bases outside gene matches: 0. The CDR3 coding sequence is TGCGCCAGCAGCGGACAGGGCTACGAGCAGTACTTC. This translates into CASSGQGYEQYF.

The chain has TRBV29-1 and TRBJ1-5; 8 nucleotides line up with TRBD1. Germline values: CDR1 SQVTM, CDR2 ANQGSEA. The CDR3 runs to 14 residues. The junction had 6 bases not matched to a gene; V was cut back by 4 bases and J by 4 bases. CDR3 nucleotide sequence: TGCAGCGTTGGAACAGGGGGGTCGAATCAGCCCCAGCATTTT. Amino acid sequence: CSVGTGGSNQPQHF.

The CDR3 protein is CASSLPRDSYNEQFF. For the CDR3, the DNA is TGCGCCAGCAGCTTGCCGAGGGACAGTTACAATGAGCAGTTCTTC. The V gene is TRBV5-1, the J gene TRBJ2-1; TRBD1 agrees at 7 bases. CDR3 length equals 15 residues. Germline CDR1 and CDR2: SGHRS and YFSETQ. With V trimmed by 1 base and J by 4 bases, 5 bases remained unmatched.

The chain employs TRBV4-3 and TRBJ2-7; D uncertain. CDR1 is LGHNA, CDR2 YSLEER, per germline. The CDR3 covers 15 residues. V was shortened by 1 base and J by 6 bases, with 16 bases between the two germline ends. The CDR3 DNA reads as TGCGCCAGCAGCCAAGGGCTTCTTCTACTACGCGAGCAGTACTTC. It codes for CASSQGLLLLREQYF.